This T cell receptor (beta chain) was recorded in a study of CD8 T cells in ankylosing spondylitis. On this clonotype itself: The antigen is unknown.

General study results and limits: As reported, disease-linked clones showed significant enrichment in matched ankylosing spondylitis synovial fluid. Clones linked with disease were CD8+ and fairly uncommon in the peripheral blood. Seemingly characteristic of ankylosing spondylitis blood was a TCR beta motif consisting of roughly 8 highly homologous variants.

Researchers built TCR beta libraries using quantitative 5'-RACE with molecular barcodes. TCRdb itself ran the 5' RACE reads through MiXCR, one entry per CDR3 protein. The sample records a few hundred thousand distinct CDR3 sequences, around 20% being singletons. Material: blood, either unsorted or a sorted T cell fraction (not recorded which). The receptor was isolated from a female donor with ankylosing spondylitis or in good health (not recorded which).

The CDR3 spells CASSYGLEQYF. The DNA of the CDR3 is TGTGCCAGCAGTTACGGACTGGAGCAGTACTTC. This sequence joins TRBV7-2 and TRBJ2-7, with a possible D match to TRBD2 (5 bases). This CDR3 region has 11 residues. V dropped 6 bases and J dropped 7 bases, with 10 bases sitting between them. Germline V lookup: CDR1 SGHTA, CDR2 FQGNSA.